These 23 T cell receptor beta chains originate from one sample sequenced in a study of T cell repertoires in cytomegalovirus infection. TCRdb passed the reads through MiXCR, listing each CDR3 protein once. The sample lists fewer than 350,000 distinct CDR3 sequences, about 29% occurring once. Their cognate antigens are unknown. The sequenced sample was cultured PBMCs, obtained from culture after CMV antigen stimulation. The receptors stem from a human donor in good health (CMV status not recorded). Some clones in this sample may be carry-over from other donors' samples.

This clonotype was seen a handful of times. This chain connects TRBV6-5 to TRBJ1-4; TRBD1 matches at 8 bases. V was pared by 0 bases and J by 7 bases, with 7 bases of the junction left unmatched. Per germline, CDR1 MNHEY and CDR2 SVGAGI. The CDR3 extends over 16 amino acids. The chain's CDR3 is CASSYSIVRGLEKLFF. The CDR3 region has the DNA TGTGCCAGCAGTTACTCGATTGTCAGGGGGCTTGAAAAACTGTTTTTT.

In nucleotides, the CDR3 is TGTGCCAGCAGCTTAGACAGGGAGGCGTGGGAGCAGTTCTTC. It codes for CASSLDREAWEQFF. This chain connects TRBV7-2 to TRBJ2-1; D might be TRBD1 or TRBD2, each matching 6 bases. The CDR3 consists of 14 residues. Germline V gives CDR1 SGHTA, CDR2 FQGNSA. V was cut by 1 base and J by 10 bases, with 14 bases left in between.

This clonotype was seen once. The chain employs TRBV20-1 and TRBJ2-1; 9 bases line up with TRBD1. Germline CDR1 is DFQATT and CDR2 is SNEGSKA (reference sequence). V dropped 7 bases and J dropped 8; count of bases not matched to a gene: 9. This CDR3 comprises 13 residues. This CDR3 reads CSEIGQGWDEQFF. The CDR3 DNA is TGCAGTGAGATAGGACAGGGGTGGGATGAGCAGTTCTTC.

The chain's CDR3 is CASSQGSQGSHEQYF. CDR3 nucleotides: TGCGCCAGCAGCCAAGGCTCACAGGGTTCGCACGAGCAGTACTTC. The gene calls are TRBV4-1 and TRBJ2-7, with D maybe TRBD1 (6 bases). The CDR3 consists of 15 residues. Between the trimmed V and J ends, which lost 1 base and 5 bases, there was a span of 15 bases. CDR1 is MGHRA, CDR2 YSYEKL, per germline.

This clonotype occurred many times. This chain joins TRBV20-1 and TRBJ1-1; a possible D gene is TRBD1 (5 bases). V lost 6 bases to trimming and J lost 6 bases, with 23 bases between them. Germline V gene lookup returns CDR1 DFQATT and CDR2 SNEGSKA (reference sequence). This CDR3 is 15 amino acids long. In DNA, the CDR3 is TGCAGTGCCCAAATGGCCGGGACGGGCGCCTCTGAAGCTTTCTTT. Amino acids: CSAQMAGTGASEAFF.

The chain combines TRBV9 with TRBJ1-1, with a tentative D call TRBD1 (5 bases). The CDR3 runs 14 residues. V lost 3 bases and J lost 4, with 13 bases in between. Germline-derived CDR1 and CDR2 are SGDLS and YYNGEE. Here the CDR3 DNA reads TGTGCCAGCAGCGCCCTCGGGGGAGGCACTGAAGCTTTCTTT. This encodes CASSALGGGTEAFF. The variable domain in full, with the rest retrieved from reference TRBV9 and TRBJ1-1, is DSGVTQTPKHLITATGQRVTLRCSPRSGDLSVYWYQQSLDQGLQFLIQYYNGEERAKGNILERFSAQQFPDLHSELNLSSLELGDSALYFCASSALGGGTEAFFGQGTRLTVV.

The rearrangement uses TRBV20-1 and TRBJ1-4; D is ambiguous. V lost 5 bases and J 4 bases, leaving 11 bases between the germline ends. The CDR3 contains 13 residues. Germline V lookup: CDR1 DFQATT, CDR2 SNEGSKA (reference sequence). CDR3 loop: CSASPTVNEKLFF. The CDR3 DNA follows: TGCAGTGCTTCCCCTACAGTTAATGAAAAACTGTTTTTT.

This clonotype has a count of ten or more. This sequence joins TRBV7-8 and TRBJ2-1; maybe TRBD2 (6 bases). CDR3 length equals 14 residues. The germline V and J ends were trimmed by 2 bases and 6 bases, with 11 bases remaining between them. The germline CDR1 and CDR2 sequences are SGHVS and FQNEAQ. CDR3 amino acids: CASSLSGSRNEQFF. CDR3 bases: TGTGCCAGCAGCTTAAGCGGGTCGCGCAATGAGCAGTTCTTC.

Worth noting for this clonotype: At one boundary the junction diverges from the germline segment, which might be a read error. The chain uses TRBV12-3 or TRBV12-4 and TRBJ1-3; 7 bases map to TRBD1. The CDR3 is 12 amino acids. CDR3 residues: CASSLGQPFLNF. The CDR3 DNA reads as TGTGCCAGCAGTTTGGGACAGCCCTTTCTGAATTTT.

The sample holds one count of this clonotype. J is TRBJ2-1 and V is TRBV27; weak D call: TRBD2 (5 bases). The CDR3 extends over 16 amino acids. Per the germline V gene, CDR1 is MNHEY and CDR2 is SMNVEV (reference sequence). V gave up 7 bases and J gave up 0 bases, with 16 bases separating them. Here the CDR3 DNA reads TGTGCCAGCACCGTACTAGGCGGTACCTCCTACAATGAGCAGTTCTTC. This codes for CASTVLGGTSYNEQFF.

This clonotype was counted between two and nine times. This rearrangement joins TRBV3-1 to TRBJ1-3, with 10 positions matching TRBD1. The CDR3 contains 15 residues. From germline, CDR1 is LGHDT and CDR2 YNNKEL (reference sequence). V was clipped by 5 bases and J by 0 bases; unmatched bases: 1. This CDR3 reads CASSGDRGSGNTIYF. The CDR3 bases are TGTGCCAGCAGCGGGGACAGGGGCTCTGGAAACACCATATATTTT.

This clonotype was detected many times. V is TRBV12-3 or TRBV12-4 and J is TRBJ1-6, with D unclear. The CDR3 totals 13 residues. With 1 base removed from V and 9 bases from J, the gap between germline ends came to 7 bases. The CDR3 here is CASSLGGRSPLHF. The DNA for the CDR3 is TGTGCCAGCAGTTTAGGGGGTCGTTCACCCCTCCACTTT.

This clonotype was counted a few times. The chain recombines TRBV15 with TRBJ2-5; either TRBD1 or TRBD2 may fit D (5 bases each). Trimming pared 0 bases from V and 4 bases from J, leaving 12 bases between. CDR3 size: 15 residues. Germline CDR1 LNHNV, CDR2 YYDKDF (reference sequence). The CDR3 here is CATSRDQTGGETQYF. The DNA for the CDR3 is TGTGCCACCAGCAGAGACCAAACTGGGGGAGAGACCCAGTACTTC. Variable domain in full (rest from reference TRBV15 and TRBJ2-5): DAMVIQNPRYQVTQFGKPVTLSCSQTLNHNVMYWYQQKSSQAPKLLFHYYDKDFNNEADTPDNFQSRRPNTSFCFLDIRSPGLGDTAMYLCATSRDQTGGETQYFGPGTRLLVL.

The chain employs TRBV20-1 and TRBJ2-2, with a possible D match to TRBD1 (5 bases). CDR3 size: 15 residues. Trimming left V 2 bases short and J 8 bases short, with 18 bases between. The germline V gene has CDR1 DFQATT and CDR2 SNEGSKA (reference sequence). CDR3 nucleotides: TGCAGTGCTAGACGTCTCCAGGGTTCTGGAGGGGAGCTGTTTTTT. Its translation: CSARRLQGSGGELFF.

This chain uses TRBV29-1 with TRBJ1-5; D gene ambiguous. Germline assignment: CDR1 SQVTM and CDR2 ANQGSEA. The CDR3 contains 13 residues. V shed 3 bases and J shed 0 bases, with 6 bases lying between them. This CDR3 reads CSVEEDSNQPQHF. The CDR3 bases are TGCAGCGTTGAGGAGGATAGCAATCAGCCCCAGCATTTT.

This clonotype appeared many times. This chain connects TRBV6-1 to TRBJ2-3, with D hard to call. The CDR3 runs 15 residues. Germline loops: CDR1 MNHNS, CDR2 SASEGT. V was cut by 5 bases and J by 1 base, with 13 bases left in between. The CDR3 DNA is TGTGCCAGCAGTCTTCAGGCTTCCCGCACAGATACGCAGTATTTT. It translates to CASSLQASRTDTQYF.

This clonotype was observed a few times. The rearrangement joins TRBV28 to TRBJ2-2; D is unclear. Trimming removed 2 bases at V and 0 bases at J, with 7 bases between. In germline, CDR1 is MDHEN, CDR2 SYDVKM. This CDR3 spans 15 amino acids. This chain's CDR3 is CASSLRRSNTGELFF. As DNA, the CDR3 is TGTGCCAGCAGTTTACGACGCTCGAACACCGGGGAGCTGTTTTTT. The variable domain in full, completed from reference TRBV28 and TRBJ2-2, reads DVKVTQSSRYLVKRTGEKVFLECVQDMDHENMFWYRQDPGLGLRLIYFSYDVKMKEKGDIPEGYSVSREKKERFSLILESASTNQTSMYLCASSLRRSNTGELFFGEGSRLTVL.

This sequence joins TRBV2 and TRBJ2-1; D remains unclear. This CDR3 is built from 11 residues. Germline V lookup: CDR1 SNHLY, CDR2 FYNNEI. Trimming stripped 8 bases from V and 3 bases from J, with 5 bases between. CDR3: CASLYYNEQFF. DNA for the CDR3: TGTGCCAGCCTTTACTACAATGAGCAGTTCTTC.

The chain employs TRBV30 and TRBJ1-2; D call uncertain. The CDR3 has 13 amino acids. Germline V gene lookup returns CDR1 GTSNPN and CDR2 SVGIG (reference sequence). V shed 3 bases and J shed 7 bases, with 15 bases lying between them. CDR3: CAWSPDLVRGYTF. The CDR3 DNA sequence: TGTGCCTGGAGCCCTGACCTCGTCCGTGGCTACACCTTC.

This clonotype was recorded at least ten times. This chain joins TRBV9 and TRBJ2-3, with 9 bases identical to TRBD2. The CDR3 is 17 residues long. The germline V gene has CDR1 SGDLS and CDR2 YYNGEE. Trimming removed 0 bases from V and 0 bases from J; junction bases left unmatched: 5. The CDR3 DNA reads as TGTGCCAGCAGCGTAGCGGCTAGCGGGACCAGCACAGATACGCAGTATTTT. Its protein is CASSVAASGTSTDTQYF.

The V call is TRBV12-3 or TRBV12-4, the J call TRBJ2-1; possible D gene TRBD1, 6 bases. CDR3 size: 19 residues. V lost 7 bases and J lost 1, with 26 bases in between. The CDR3 sequence: CASNPSSRWTELSYNEQFF. The CDR3 nucleotides are TGTGCCAGCAATCCCTCTAGTCGGTGGACAGAGCTTTCCTACAATGAGCAGTTCTTC.

The rearrangement joins TRBV6-8 to TRBJ2-7; D might be TRBD1 or TRBD2, each matching 5 bases. This CDR3 region has 14 residues. V dropped 7 bases and J dropped 5 bases, with 18 bases sitting between them. CDR1 MNHGY and CDR2 SAAAGT come from the germline V gene. The CDR3 DNA reads TGTGCCAGCAATCAAAAATGGGGGTTCGACGAGCAGTACTTC. Its protein product is CASNQKWGFDEQYF.

The rearrangement joins TRBV2 to TRBJ2-1; 12 bases fit TRBD2. The CDR3 covers 15 residues. Germline V lookup: CDR1 SNHLY, CDR2 FYNNEI. V lost 5 bases to trimming and J lost 8 bases; unmatched junction nucleotides: 7. DNA of the CDR3: TGTGCCAGCAGTCGACTAGCGGGAGTAGGGGATGAGCAGTTCTTC. Protein: CASSRLAGVGDEQFF.